The 2 T cell receptor beta chains in this list originate from one sample, sequenced in a study of regulatory T cells in long-lasting Graves disease. Time point meaning: newly diagnosed GD, antithyroid drugs for less than 3 months. The TCR library used RNA extracted from PBMCs. CDR3 regions were amplified by Arm-PCR using iRepertoire HTBI primers to build TCR beta libraries. TCRdb analysed the multiplex PCR reads with MiXCR anew, one entry per CDR3 protein. The sample contains about 620,000 distinct CDR3 sequences, less than 20% of which appear only once. The data also belong to a second study, concerning T cells in Graves' hyperthyroidism and ophthalmopathy.

This material consisted of peripheral blood mononuclear cells (PBMCs), taken at new diagnosis, from a patient treated with antithyroid drugs. Every receptor here comes from a young woman with Graves disease.

This rearrangement joins TRBV28 to TRBJ1-4; D gene unclear. Germline V lookup: CDR1 MDHEN, CDR2 SYDVKM. CDR3 length: 12 amino acids. V was shortened by 1 base and J by 13 bases, with 10 bases between the two germline ends. The CDR3 reads CASSLSPGVLFF. The CDR3 bases are TGTGCCAGCAGTTTATCGCCAGGCGTACTGTTTTTT. The full variable domain, rest sourced from reference TRBV28 and TRBJ1-4, is DVKVTQSSRYLVKRTGEKVFLECVQDMDHENMFWYRQDPGLGLRLIYFSYDVKMKEKGDIPEGYSVSREKKERFSLILESASTNQTSMYLCASSLSPGVLFFGSGTQLSVL.

The chain has TRBV6-2 or TRBV6-3 and TRBJ1-2; tentatively, D is TRBD1 (5 bases). Deletions cut 5 bases from V and 1 base from J, with 11 bases between. This CDR3 has 14 residues. From germline, CDR1 is MNHEY and CDR2 SVGEGT. Written as DNA, the CDR3 is TGTGCCAGCAGTGGGGGGACGGTTAACTATGGCTACACCTTC. Residues: CASSGGTVNYGYTF.